What follows are 17 T cell receptor beta chains derived from one specimen sequenced in a study of vaccination and CD4 T cells after COVID-19. For these TCRs, the target antigens are not known. Cultured CD4+ T-cell DNA underwent Oncomine TCR Beta short-read sequencing. TCRdb ran MiXCR on the PCR reads and lists one entry per CDR3 protein. Here the sample spans 15,000 to 17,000 distinct CDR3 sequences, more than 35% being singletons. Treatment described: roughly 11-day PBMC culture with coronavirus spike peptide pools or control peptides (ViraFEST assay). The material was CD4+ T cells from blood, cultured in vitro, obtained before SARS-CoV-2 vaccination. Source of these receptors: a human donor who had recovered from COVID-19.

The chain employs TRBV2 and TRBJ2-7, with D unresolved. Between the trimmed V and J ends, which lost 4 bases and 4 bases, there was a span of 5 bases. Germline CDR1 and CDR2: SNHLY and FYNNEI. The CDR3 is 11 residues long. The CDR3 loop reads CASSGLYEQYF. CDR3 in DNA: TGTGCCAGCAGTGGGTTGTACGAGCAGTACTTC.

This clonotype was observed a handful of times. The chain recombines TRBV6-2 or TRBV6-3 with TRBJ2-7; no reliable D call. With 5 bases removed from V and 0 bases from J, the gap between germline ends came to 5 bases. The CDR3 length is 12 residues. Germline CDR1 and CDR2: MNHEY and SVGEGT. The CDR3 protein is CASSHSSYEQYF. Here the CDR3 DNA reads TGTGCCAGCAGTCACAGCTCCTACGAGCAGTACTTC.

This clonotype was counted between two and nine times. CDR3 loop: CASRKPGLEGGQETQYF. For the CDR3, the DNA is TGTGCCAGCAGGAAACCGGGACTAGAGGGGGGGCAAGAGACCCAGTACTTC. This sequence joins TRBV2 and TRBJ2-5; 8 nucleotides align to TRBD2. The J segment lost 2 bases and the V segment lost 6 bases, leaving 14 bases of the junction unmatched. CDR1 is SNHLY, CDR2 FYNNEI, per germline. There are 17 residues in the CDR3.

This clonotype was observed a handful of times. The rearrangement uses TRBV6-4 and TRBJ2-2; D assignment may be TRBD1 or TRBD2 (5 bases each). This CDR3 region has 14 residues. Germline assignment: CDR1 MRHNA and CDR2 SNTAGT. The germline V and J ends were trimmed by 6 bases and 1 base, with 9 bases remaining between them. The CDR3: CASSGDGNTGELFF. CDR3 DNA: TGTGCCAGCAGCGGGGACGGGAACACCGGGGAGCTGTTTTTT.

V gene TRBV6-1 combines with J gene TRBJ1-4; D perhaps matches TRBD1 (5 bases). The CDR3 runs to 14 residues. Trimming shortened V by 3 bases and J by 6 bases, and 11 bases separated the two germline ends. Per the germline V gene, CDR1 is MNHNS and CDR2 is SASEGT. DNA for the CDR3: TGTGCCAGCAGTGAGGTTCAAGGGGATGAAAAACTGTTTTTT. Protein sequence: CASSEVQGDEKLFF.

This clonotype was seen a handful of times. This rearrangement joins TRBV7-2 to TRBJ1-1; no firm D call. This CDR3 has 14 residues. CDR1 and CDR2 (germline): SGHTA, FQGNSA. With 1 base removed from V and 1 base from J, the gap between germline ends came to 7 bases. The CDR3 coding sequence is TGTGCCAGCAGCTTAGGCTCCGGGAACACTGAAGCTTTCTTT. Amino acid sequence: CASSLGSGNTEAFF.

This clonotype occurred a few times. The gene calls are TRBV19 and TRBJ1-1; no clear D gene. The CDR3 loop spans 14 amino acids. Germline V CDR1 and CDR2: LNHDA, SQIVND (reference sequence). Trimming took 7 bases from V and 3 from J, leaving 15 bases between them. The CDR3, as DNA: TGTGCCAGTACAGGAGAAGCTGGGGACACTGAAGCTTTCTTT. It translates to CASTGEAGDTEAFF.

The gene calls are TRBV20-1 and TRBJ2-5, with 10 bases aligning to TRBD2. Trimming cost V 6 bases and J 2 bases; bases outside gene matches: 9. The CDR3 loop spans 15 amino acids. The germline V gene encodes CDR1 DFQATT and CDR2 SNEGSKA (reference sequence). CDR3 loop: CSAAELAGRQETQYF. Here the CDR3 DNA reads TGCAGTGCCGCGGAACTAGCGGGGCGGCAAGAGACCCAGTACTTC.

J is TRBJ1-5 and V is TRBV28, with a possible D match to TRBD1 (6 bases). The V end was cut by 2 bases, the J end by 4 bases, with 27 bases between. The CDR3 length is 20 residues. Germline V gene lookup returns CDR1 MDHEN and CDR2 SYDVKM. CDR3 in DNA: TGTGCCAGCAGTTTAATCTGGGGGGCTGATAGCAAGTCGGGGAATCAGCCCCAGCATTTT. Encoded protein: CASSLIWGADSKSGNQPQHF.

This clonotype was seen a single time. CDR3 nucleotide sequence: TGTGCCACCAATCGGGCAGGGACGGAAGCCTACGAGCAGTACTTC. Translating it yields CATNRAGTEAYEQYF. The chain has TRBV28 and TRBJ2-7; possibly TRBD1 or TRBD2 for D (5 bases each). The CDR3 is 15 residues long. Trimming removed 10 bases from V and 2 bases from J, with 21 bases in between. CDR1 is MDHEN, CDR2 SYDVKM, per germline.

V usage is TRBV14 and J usage is TRBJ1-1; the D is unclear. This CDR3 comprises 14 residues. V was clipped by 2 bases and J by 4 bases, with 11 bases between them. The germline V gene encodes CDR1 SGHDN and CDR2 FVKESK. The CDR3 nucleotides read TGTGCCAGCAGCCAACAAAGCACGGGCACTGAAGCTTTCTTT. It yields the protein CASSQQSTGTEAFF.

The V gene is TRBV27, the J gene TRBJ2-1, with D possibly TRBD2 on 6 matching bases. The germline CDR1 and CDR2 sequences are MNHEY and SMNVEV (reference sequence). The CDR3 runs to 16 residues. Deletions cut 3 bases from V and 0 bases from J, with 12 bases between. The DNA for the CDR3 is TGTGCCAGCAGTTTTGAGACTAGAAGCTCCTACAATGAGCAGTTCTTC. Amino acids: CASSFETRSSYNEQFF.

The V and J genes are TRBV6-2 or TRBV6-3 and TRBJ1-2; D ambiguous. Trimming stripped 0 bases from V and 8 bases from J, with 13 bases between. The CDR3 is 14 residues long. Germline loops: CDR1 MNHEY, CDR2 SVGEGT. CDR3 sequence: CASSYSPVVGGYTF. In DNA, the CDR3 is TGTGCCAGCAGTTACTCACCGGTGGTGGGGGGCTACACCTTC.

With regard to this clonotype: At one end the junction does not follow the germline gene, possibly because of a read error. V and J are TRBV6-1 and TRBJ1-4, with 8 bases identical to TRBD1. CDR3 length: 14 residues. The V gene's germline CDR1 is MNHNS and CDR2 SASEGT. The CDR3 loop reads CAGSGQGQIAKLFF. The CDR3 DNA reads as TGTGCCGGCAGTGGACAGGGACAGATTGCAAAACTGTTTTTT.

The table lists this clonotype with a few counts. V gene TRBV6-1 combines with J gene TRBJ1-2; weak D call: TRBD1 (5 bases). Germline lookup yields CDR1 MNHNS and CDR2 SASEGT. This CDR3 is built from 15 residues. Trimming took off 4 bases at V and 0 bases at J, with 12 bases between the two ends. The CDR3 nucleotides read TGTGCCAGCAGTGCACTGACAGCATCTAACTATGGCTACACCTTC. Translating it yields CASSALTASNYGYTF.

This clonotype was observed a handful of times. V gene TRBV7-6 combines with J gene TRBJ1-3; D unresolved. The V end was cut by 2 bases, the J end by 2 bases, with 10 bases between. CDR3 size: 15 residues. CDR1 and CDR2 (germline): SGHVS, FNYEAQ. For the CDR3, the DNA is TGTGCCAGCAGCTTACGCAGTAGGACTGGAAACACCATATATTTT. Amino acids: CASSLRSRTGNTIYF.

This clonotype was picked up a small number of times. The chain carries TRBV27 and TRBJ2-5, with 10 positions matching TRBD2. V was clipped by 1 base and J by 4 bases; unmatched bases: 3. Germline assignment: CDR1 MNHEY and CDR2 SMNVEV (reference sequence). The CDR3 runs to 15 residues. CDR3 bases: TGTGCCAGCAGTTTATACCCTAGCGGGAGAGAGACCCAGTACTTC. As protein: CASSLYPSGRETQYF.